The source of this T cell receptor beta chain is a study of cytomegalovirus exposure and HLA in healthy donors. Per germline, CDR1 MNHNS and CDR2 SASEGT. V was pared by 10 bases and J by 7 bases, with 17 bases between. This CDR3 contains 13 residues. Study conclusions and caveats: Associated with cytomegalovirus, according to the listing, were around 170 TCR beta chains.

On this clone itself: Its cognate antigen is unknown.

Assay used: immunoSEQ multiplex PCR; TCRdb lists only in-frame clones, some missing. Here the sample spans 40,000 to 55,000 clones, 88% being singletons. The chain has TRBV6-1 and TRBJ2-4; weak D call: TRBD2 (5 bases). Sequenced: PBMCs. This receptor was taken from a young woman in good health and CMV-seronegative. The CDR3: CATLWAADNIQYF. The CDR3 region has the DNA TGTGCCACCCTATGGGCAGCGGACAACATTCAGTACTTC.